Below, 14 T cell receptor beta chains from the same sample are listed, as sequenced in a study of T cell responses to AZD1222 COVID-19 vaccine. Method: immunoSEQ multiplex PCR; TCRdb's copy keeps in-frame clones and lacks some. The sample consists of more than 250,000 clones, approximately 95% of them appearing once. Sequenced here: peripheral blood, sampled on day 0 of AZD1222 vaccination. Every receptor here comes from an adult in good health.

Note on this clone: Its ends do not fully match the called genes, so a read error is possible. This sequence joins TRBV5-1 and TRBJ2-7, with 7 bases identical to TRBD2. In germline, CDR1 is SGHRS, CDR2 YFSETQ. There are 15 residues in the CDR3. CDR3 protein: CASSLGDYPRSRADF. The CDR3 nucleotides read TGCGCCAGCAGCTTGGGGGACTACCCCCGCAGCCGAGCAGACTTC. The whole variable domain, remainder taken from reference TRBV5-1 and TRBJ2-7, is KAGVTQTPRYLIKTRGQQVTLSCSPISGHRSVSWYQQTPGQGLQFLFEYFSETQRNKGNFPGRFSGRQFSNSRSEMNVSTLELGDSALYLCASSLGDYPRSRADFGPGTRLTVT.

This chain connects TRBV19 to TRBJ2-3, with D perhaps TRBD2 (7 bases). Germline loops: CDR1 LNHDA, CDR2 SQIVND (reference sequence). Trimming removed 3 bases from V and 1 base from J, with 11 bases in between. The CDR3 is made up of 15 amino acids. CDR3 in amino acids: CASSIGGARTDTQYF. The CDR3 nucleotides are TGTGCCAGTAGTATTGGGGGGGCACGCACAGATACGCAGTATTTT.

The chain uses TRBV28 and TRBJ2-1, with 14 bases that match TRBD2. CDR3 length: 14 amino acids. Germline trimming cut 8 bases from V and 9 bases from J; bases unmatched to any gene: 6. The germline gives CDR1 MDHEN, CDR2 SYDVKM. CDR3 DNA sequence: TGTGCCAGCCGCCGGACTAGCGGGAGGAGTGAGCAGTTCTTC. Its translation: CASRRTSGRSEQFF.

This clone appeared a single time. Within the sample, other DNA sequences also encode this same CDR3. This sequence joins TRBV7-9 and TRBJ1-2; TRBD1 matches at 7 bases. The V gene end was trimmed by 5 bases and the J gene end by 5 bases; junction bases not matched to a gene: 2. This CDR3 has 12 amino acids. CDR1 and CDR2 from the germline V gene are SEHNR and FQNEAQ (reference sequence). The CDR3 protein is CASSRDSYGYTF. DNA of the CDR3: TGTGCCAGCAGCAGGGACAGTTATGGCTACACCTTC.

The DNA of the CDR3 is TGTGCCAGTAGTATAGTGCCGGGACGGAGAGAGACCCAGTACTTC. Translating gives CASSIVPGRRETQYF. V gene TRBV19 combines with J gene TRBJ2-5, with D perhaps given as TRBD1 or TRBD2 (5 bases each). Trimming shortened V by 1 base and J by 4 bases, and 13 bases separated the two germline ends. The length of the CDR3 is 15 residues. Germline CDR1 is LNHDA and CDR2 is SQIVND (reference sequence). The entire variable domain, with the rest obtained from reference TRBV19 and TRBJ2-5, is as follows: DGGITQSPKYLFRKEGQNVTLSCEQNLNHDAMYWYRQDPGQGLRLIYYSQIVNDFQKGDIAEGYSVSREKKESFPLTVTSAQKNPTAFYLCASSIVPGRRETQYFGPGTRLLVL.

The rearrangement links TRBV4-3 to TRBJ2-1, with D perhaps matching TRBD2 (7 bases). The CDR3 has 17 residues. V lost 1 base to trimming and J lost 3 bases, with 16 bases between them. The germline V gene encodes CDR1 LGHNA and CDR2 YSLEER. The CDR3 nucleotides are TGCGCCAGCAGCCAAGGGGGGGCGGGAGTAGTCTACAATGAGCAGTTCTTC. This codes for CASSQGGAGVVYNEQFF.

This sequence joins TRBV4-1 and TRBJ1-1, with a weak D call TRBD1 (6 bases). Germline V gene lookup returns CDR1 MGHRA and CDR2 YSYEKL. The CDR3 length is 16 residues. V was cut by 1 base and J by 2 bases, with 14 bases left in between. The CDR3 DNA reads TGCGCCAGCAGCCAAGCCGCAAACAGGGTAAACACTGAAGCTTTCTTT. It translates to CASSQAANRVNTEAFF.

The chain links TRBV14 to TRBJ1-6; D call uncertain. The germline V and J ends were trimmed by 1 base and 7 bases, with 14 bases remaining between them. The CDR3 length is 16 residues. Germline lookup yields CDR1 SGHDN and CDR2 FVKESK. CDR3 protein: CASSQVNGEVNSPLHF. The CDR3 DNA reads TGTGCCAGCAGCCAAGTAAACGGGGAAGTGAATTCACCCCTCCACTTT.

This chain joins TRBV3-1 (or the pseudogene TRBV3-2) and TRBJ2-1; TRBD2 agrees at 11 bases. The V gene's germline CDR1 is LGHDT and CDR2 YNNKEL (reference sequence). The CDR3 has 20 amino acids. V lost 1 base to trimming and J lost 8 bases; unmatched junction nucleotides: 19. The chain's CDR3 is CASSQAGGPLYSGRADEQFF. CDR3 bases: TGTGCCAGCAGCCAAGCGGGGGGTCCTCTTTATAGCGGGAGGGCCGATGAGCAGTTCTTC.

The rearrangement links TRBV2 to TRBJ2-3; no clear D gene. V was shortened by 0 bases and J by 1 base, with 5 bases between the two germline ends. Per germline, CDR1 SNHLY and CDR2 FYNNEI. CDR3 length: 14 amino acids. The CDR3 is CASSEARGTDTQYF. The CDR3, as DNA: TGTGCCAGCAGTGAAGCGCGTGGCACAGATACGCAGTATTTT.

The genes are TRBV10-3 and TRBJ2-7, with D tentatively TRBD1 or TRBD2 (5 bases each). The CDR3 runs 16 residues. V lost 2 bases, J lost 2 bases, and 16 bases lay in between. CDR1 ENHRY and CDR2 SYGVKD come from the germline V gene. The CDR3 DNA reads TGTGCCATCAGTGAGAGTGGGACCCCGGCCCCCTACGAGCAGTACTTC. Its protein product is CAISESGTPAPYEQYF.

The rearrangement links TRBV5-6 to TRBJ2-7, with D unclear. Trimming left V 6 bases short and J 0 bases short, with 16 bases between. Germline CDR1 SGHDT, CDR2 YYEEEE. This CDR3 region has 15 residues. The CDR3 sequence is CASTLLPGGSYEQYF. The DNA for the CDR3 is TGTGCCAGCACCCTCCTCCCGGGCGGCTCCTACGAGCAGTACTTC.

This chain connects TRBV18 to TRBJ2-1; TRBD2 matches at 7 bases. CDR1 is KGHSH and CDR2 is LQKENI in the germline V gene. The CDR3 length is 14 residues. V shed 3 bases, J shed 7 bases, and the junction held 6 bases outside the gene matches. The CDR3 reads CASSPRGDRNEQFF. For the CDR3, the DNA is TGTGCCAGCTCACCTCGGGGGGATCGGAATGAGCAGTTCTTC. The whole variable domain, filled in from reference TRBV18 and TRBJ2-1, reads NAGVMQNPRHLVRRRGQEARLRCSPMKGHSHVYWYRQLPEEGLKFMVYLQKENIIDESGMPKERFSAEFPKEGPSILRIQQVVRGDSAAYFCASSPRGDRNEQFFGPGTRLTVL.

The chain has TRBV7-2 and TRBJ1-6; 8 nucleotides match TRBD1. The CDR3 loop spans 15 amino acids. Trimming took 7 bases from V and 12 from J; bases not matched to a gene: 14. CDR1 SGHTA and CDR2 FQGNSA come from the germline V gene. The CDR3 spells CASTLTQGAFRPLHF. The CDR3, as DNA: TGTGCCAGCACCCTTACCCAGGGGGCTTTTAGACCCCTCCACTTT.